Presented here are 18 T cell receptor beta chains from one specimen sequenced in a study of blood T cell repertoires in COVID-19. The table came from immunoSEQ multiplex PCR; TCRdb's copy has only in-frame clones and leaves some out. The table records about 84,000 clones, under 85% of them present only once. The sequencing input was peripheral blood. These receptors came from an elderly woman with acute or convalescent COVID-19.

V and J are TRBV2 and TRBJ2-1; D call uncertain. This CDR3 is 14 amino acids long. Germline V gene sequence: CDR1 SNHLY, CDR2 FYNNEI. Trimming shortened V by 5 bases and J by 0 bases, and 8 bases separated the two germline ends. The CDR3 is CASSPSSSYNEQFF. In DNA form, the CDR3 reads TGTGCCAGCAGTCCGTCGAGCTCCTACAATGAGCAGTTCTTC.

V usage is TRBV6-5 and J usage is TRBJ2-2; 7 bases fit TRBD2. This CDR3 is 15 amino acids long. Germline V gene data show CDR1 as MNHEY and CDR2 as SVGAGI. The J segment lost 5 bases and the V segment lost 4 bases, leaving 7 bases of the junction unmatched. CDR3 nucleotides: TGTGCCAGCAGTTCAGGACTAGTACGAACCGGGGAGCTGTTTTTT. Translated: CASSSGLVRTGELFF.

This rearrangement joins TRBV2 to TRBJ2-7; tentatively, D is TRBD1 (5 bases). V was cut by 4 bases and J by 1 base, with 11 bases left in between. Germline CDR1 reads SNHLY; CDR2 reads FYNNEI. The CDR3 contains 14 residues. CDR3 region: CASSGQGSSYEQYF. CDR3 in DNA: TGTGCCAGCAGTGGGCAGGGATCGTCCTACGAGCAGTACTTC.

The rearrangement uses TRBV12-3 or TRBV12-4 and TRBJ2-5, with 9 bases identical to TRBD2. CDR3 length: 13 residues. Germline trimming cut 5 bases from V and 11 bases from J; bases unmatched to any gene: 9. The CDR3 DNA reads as TGTGCCAGCAGTAATCGACTAGCGGCCAGGCAGTACTTC. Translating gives CASSNRLAARQYF.

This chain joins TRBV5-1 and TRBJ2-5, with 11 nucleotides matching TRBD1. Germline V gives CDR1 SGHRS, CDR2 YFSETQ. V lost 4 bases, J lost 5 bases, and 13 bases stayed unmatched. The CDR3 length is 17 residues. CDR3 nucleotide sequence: TGCGCCAGCAGCCCGGGGTTGGACAGGGGGCGTCAGGAGACCCAGTACTTC. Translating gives CASSPGLDRGRQETQYF.

CDR3 in amino acids: CASSLTPSESYNEQFF. The CDR3 nucleotides are TGTGCCAGCAGCTTAACCCCTAGCGAATCCTACAATGAGCAGTTCTTC. This rearrangement joins TRBV7-2 to TRBJ2-1, with a tentative D call TRBD2 (6 bases). The V end lost 2 bases, the J end lost 1 base, and 12 bases lay between the germline ends. CDR3 length equals 16 residues. In germline, CDR1 is SGHTA, CDR2 FQGNSA.

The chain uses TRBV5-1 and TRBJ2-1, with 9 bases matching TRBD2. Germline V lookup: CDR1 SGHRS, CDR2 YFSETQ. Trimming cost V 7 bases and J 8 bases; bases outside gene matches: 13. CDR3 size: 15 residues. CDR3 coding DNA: TGCGCCAGCGGGGCCGGGACTAGCCTCGTGGATGAGCAGTTCTTC. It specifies CASGAGTSLVDEQFF.

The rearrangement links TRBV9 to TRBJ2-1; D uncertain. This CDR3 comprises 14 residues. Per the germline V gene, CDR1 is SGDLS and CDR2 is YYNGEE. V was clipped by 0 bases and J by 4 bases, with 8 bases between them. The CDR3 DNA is TGTGCCAGCAGCGTAGATAGCTATTACAATGAGCAGTTCTTC. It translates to CASSVDSYYNEQFF.

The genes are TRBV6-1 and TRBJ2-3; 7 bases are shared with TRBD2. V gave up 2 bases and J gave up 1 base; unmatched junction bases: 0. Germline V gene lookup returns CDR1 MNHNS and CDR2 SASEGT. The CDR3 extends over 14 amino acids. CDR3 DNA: TGTGCCAGCAGTGAAACTAGCGGCACAGATACGCAGTATTTT. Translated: CASSETSGTDTQYF.

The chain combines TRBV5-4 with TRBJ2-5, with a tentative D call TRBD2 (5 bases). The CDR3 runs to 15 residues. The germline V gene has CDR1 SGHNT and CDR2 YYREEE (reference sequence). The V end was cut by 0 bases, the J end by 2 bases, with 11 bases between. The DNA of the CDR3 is TGTGCCAGCAGCTTGGGAGAGAGCGGTCAAGAGACCCAGTACTTC. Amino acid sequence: CASSLGESGQETQYF.

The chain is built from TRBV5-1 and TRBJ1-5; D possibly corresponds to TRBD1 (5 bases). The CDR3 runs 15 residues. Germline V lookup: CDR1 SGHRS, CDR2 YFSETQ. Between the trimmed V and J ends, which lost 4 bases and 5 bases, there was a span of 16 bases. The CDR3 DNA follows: TGCGCCAGCAGCCCGCAGGGAAGTGGGGATCAGCCCCAGCATTTT. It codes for CASSPQGSGDQPQHF. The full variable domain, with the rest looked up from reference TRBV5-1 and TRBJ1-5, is KAGVTQTPRYLIKTRGQQVTLSCSPISGHRSVSWYQQTPGQGLQFLFEYFSETQRNKGNFPGRFSGRQFSNSRSEMNVSTLELGDSALYLCASSPQGSGDQPQHFGDGTRLSIL.

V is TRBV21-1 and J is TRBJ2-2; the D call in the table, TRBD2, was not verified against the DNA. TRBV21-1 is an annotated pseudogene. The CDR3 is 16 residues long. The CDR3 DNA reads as TGTGCCAGCATTAGGGGACTAGCGGCGAACACCGGGGAGCTGTTTTTT. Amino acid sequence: CASIRGLAANTGELFF.

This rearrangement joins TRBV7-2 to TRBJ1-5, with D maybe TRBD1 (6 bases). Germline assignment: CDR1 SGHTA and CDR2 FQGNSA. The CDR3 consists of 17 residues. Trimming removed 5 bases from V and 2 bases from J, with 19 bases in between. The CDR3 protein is CASSITQGTYGNQPQHF. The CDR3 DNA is TGTGCCAGCAGCATAACACAGGGCACGTATGGCAATCAGCCCCAGCATTTT.

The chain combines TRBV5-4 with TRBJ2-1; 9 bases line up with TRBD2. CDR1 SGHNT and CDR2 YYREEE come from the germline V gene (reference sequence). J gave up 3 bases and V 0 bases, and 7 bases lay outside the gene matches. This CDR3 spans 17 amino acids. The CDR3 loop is CASSLGTASGVYNEQFF. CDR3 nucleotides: TGTGCCAGCAGCTTGGGGACAGCTAGCGGGGTCTACAATGAGCAGTTCTTC.

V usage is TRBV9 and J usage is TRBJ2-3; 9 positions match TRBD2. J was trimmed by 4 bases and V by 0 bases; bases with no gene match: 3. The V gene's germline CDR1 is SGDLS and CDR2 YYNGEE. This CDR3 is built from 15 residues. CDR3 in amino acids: CASSVVASGADTQYF. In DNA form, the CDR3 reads TGTGCCAGCAGCGTAGTCGCTAGCGGGGCAGATACGCAGTATTTT.

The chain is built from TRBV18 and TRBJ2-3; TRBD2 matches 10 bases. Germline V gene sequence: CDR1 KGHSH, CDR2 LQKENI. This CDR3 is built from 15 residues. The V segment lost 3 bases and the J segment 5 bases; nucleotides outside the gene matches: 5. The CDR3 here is CASSPTSGARDTQYF. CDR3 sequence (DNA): TGTGCCAGCTCACCTACTAGCGGGGCGAGAGATACGCAGTATTTT.

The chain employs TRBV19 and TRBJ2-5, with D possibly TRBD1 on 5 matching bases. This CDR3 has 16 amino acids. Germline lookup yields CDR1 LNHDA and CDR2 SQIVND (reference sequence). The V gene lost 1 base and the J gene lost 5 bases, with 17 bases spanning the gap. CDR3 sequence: CASSIVSGGARETQYF. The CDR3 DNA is TGTGCCAGTAGTATAGTTTCAGGTGGGGCTCGGGAGACCCAGTACTTC.

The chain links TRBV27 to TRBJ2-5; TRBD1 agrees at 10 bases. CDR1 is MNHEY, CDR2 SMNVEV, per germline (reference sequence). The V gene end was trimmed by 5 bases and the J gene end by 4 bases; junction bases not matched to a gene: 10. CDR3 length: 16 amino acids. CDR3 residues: CASSPSRTGGLETQYF. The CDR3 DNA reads TGTGCCAGCAGTCCCTCCCGGACAGGGGGTTTAGAGACCCAGTACTTC.